This T cell receptor beta chain was captured in a study of cytomegalovirus exposure and HLA in healthy donors. General observations from the study: One variant, a missense change in DCLRE1C, was linked in a later analysis to TCR beta V- and J-gene trimming. Per a prior analysis, the majority of TCR beta V segments were productive roughly 90% or roughly 30% of the time. Across all donors, roughly uniform sequencing depth was an assumption of the presence/absence analyses.

Use of 60 Vbeta and 13 Jbeta primers characterized the PCR. Clones were sequenced by immunoSEQ multiplex PCR, and TCRdb holds only the in-frame ones, with some missing. The repertoire holds roughly 230,000 clones, with 85% to 95% as singletons. This clone was detected only once. Its antigen is unknown. This same CDR3 is encoded by further DNA sequences in the sample. J was trimmed by 0 bases and V by 0 bases; bases with no gene match: 2. This CDR3 spans 15 amino acids. Germline CDR1 and CDR2: ENHRY and SYGVKD. V and J are TRBV10-3 and TRBJ2-7; TRBD2 aligns across 7 bases. The specimen sequenced was PBMCs. This receptor was identified in a girl aged 2 to 9 in good health and CMV-seronegative. The CDR3 sequence is CAISESGGTSYEQYF. CDR3 in DNA: TGTGCCATCAGTGAGTCGGGGGGGACCTCCTACGAGCAGTACTTC.